The clone carrying this T cell receptor beta chain was detected many times. The CDR3 has 11 residues. V lost 4 bases to trimming and J lost 5 bases, with 9 bases between them. Germline V gene lookup returns CDR1 SQVTM and CDR2 ANQGSEA. This sample is drawn from a study of T-cell reconstitution after alpha-beta-depleted transplantation in children. Preparation of the TCRbeta library was carried out with unique molecular identifiers. TCRdb itself ran the PCR reads through MiXCR, one entry per CDR3 protein. Of about 400,000 distinct CDR3 sequences listed, just over 20% are singletons. The origin of this receptor is a human donor who donated a stem cell graft to a child with acute myeloid leukemia. Material: PBMCs from the stem cell graft donor, obtained from the stem cell graft. This rearrangement joins TRBV29-1 to TRBJ2-7; TRBD1 might be the D (6 bases). CDR3 in amino acids: CSVGDIHEQYF. DNA of the CDR3: TGCAGCGTTGGGGACATCCACGAGCAGTACTTC.